These 7 T cell receptor beta chains were all obtained from the same sample, sequenced in a study. MiXCR, applied by TCRdb to the 5' RACE reads, yields one record per CDR3 protein. This repertoire shows about 7,800 distinct CDR3 sequences, approximately 40% found once; its top ten account for 5.5% to 8%. Sequenced input: tumor-infiltrating memory CD4+ T cells sorted from the breast tumor. Sample subset: memory CD4+ T cells, CD4+CD45RO+CD25-. These TCRs come from a female donor with breast cancer.

In this sample, this clonotype is medium-sized (0.01 to 0.1%). The J gene is TRBJ2-7, the V gene TRBV5-1; D remains unclear. Per germline, CDR1 SGHRS and CDR2 YFSETQ. Trimming took off 2 bases at V and 2 bases at J, with 8 bases between the two ends. The CDR3 totals 13 residues. In DNA, the CDR3 is TGCGCCAGCAGCTTAACTGCCGCCTACGAGCAGTACTTC. This translates into CASSLTAAYEQYF.

Judged by abundance, this clonotype is medium-sized. This chain links TRBV3-1 with TRBJ2-1; 7 bases fit TRBD2. The germline V gene has CDR1 LGHDT and CDR2 YNNKEL (reference sequence). The CDR3 spans 15 residues. V was clipped by 1 base and J by 5 bases; unmatched bases: 5. The CDR3 region is CASSQAFGGNNEQFF. CDR3 nucleotide sequence: TGTGCCAGCAGCCAAGCCTTCGGGGGGAACAATGAGCAGTTCTTC.

This clonotype was detected many times. The chain recombines TRBV11-2 with TRBJ2-5; possibly TRBD2 for D (6 bases). The CDR3 has 15 residues. Germline lookup yields CDR1 SGHAT and CDR2 FQNNGV. Trimming cost V 5 bases and J 2 bases, with 15 bases left between them. In DNA, the CDR3 is TGTGCCAGCAGCGGTTACAGGAGGGCTCAAGAGACCCAGTACTTC. It translates to CASSGYRRAQETQYF.

In this sample, this clonotype turned up once. V gene TRBV4-1 combines with J gene TRBJ2-1; 8 bases match TRBD2. V was clipped by 1 base and J by 8 bases; unmatched bases: 13. Germline V gene data show CDR1 as MGHRA and CDR2 as YSYEKL. The CDR3 covers 17 residues. The CDR3 nucleotides are TGCGCCAGCAGCCAAGGAAGTCAGCGGGAGTTATTGGATGAGCAGTTCTTC. Its translation is CASSQGSQRELLDEQFF.

This chain joins TRBV11-2 and TRBJ2-7; TRBD2 matches 12 bases. Germline trimming cut 2 bases from V and 4 bases from J; bases unmatched to any gene: 12. The germline CDR1 and CDR2 sequences are SGHAT and FQNNGV. The length of the CDR3 is 18 residues. CDR3 loop: CASSLQGLAGGPLYEQYF. The CDR3 nucleotides read TGTGCCAGCAGCTTACAAGGGCTAGCGGGAGGGCCTCTATACGAGCAGTACTTC.

A few counts support this clonotype. The rearrangement joins TRBV10-3 to TRBJ2-7; 9 bases line up with TRBD2. V shed 0 bases, J shed 0 bases, and the junction held 6 bases outside the gene matches. The germline gives CDR1 ENHRY, CDR2 SYGVKD. The CDR3 is 17 amino acids. In DNA, the CDR3 is TGTGCCATCAGTGAGTCACTAGCGGGTGATAGCTCCTACGAGCAGTACTTC. Protein product: CAISESLAGDSSYEQYF.

As concerns this clonotype: At one of its ends the junction is not consistent with the germline gene, which may arise from a read error. The V gene is TRBV12-3 or TRBV12-4, the J gene TRBJ2-5; 13 positions agree with TRBD2. The CDR3 runs 17 residues. The CDR3 DNA is TGTGCCTGCAGTTTAAATGGACTAGCGGGAGAGGGAGAGACCCAGTACTTC. This sequence encodes CACSLNGLAGEGETQYF.